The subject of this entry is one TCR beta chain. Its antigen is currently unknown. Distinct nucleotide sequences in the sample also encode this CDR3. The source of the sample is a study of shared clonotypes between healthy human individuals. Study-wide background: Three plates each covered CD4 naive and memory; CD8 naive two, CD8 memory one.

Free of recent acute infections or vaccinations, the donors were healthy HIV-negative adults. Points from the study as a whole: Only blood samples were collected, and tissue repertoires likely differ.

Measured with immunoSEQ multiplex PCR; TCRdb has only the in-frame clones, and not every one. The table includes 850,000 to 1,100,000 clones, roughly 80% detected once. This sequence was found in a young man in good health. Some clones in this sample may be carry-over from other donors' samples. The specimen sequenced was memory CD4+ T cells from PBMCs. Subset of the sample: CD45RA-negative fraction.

The CDR3 DNA reads TGTGCCAGCAGCCGTGGACAGTTGGAGACCCAGTACTTC. It is translated as CASSRGQLETQYF. V usage is TRBV7-3 and J usage is TRBJ2-5; possibly TRBD1 for D (6 bases). This CDR3 has 13 amino acids. The ends were cut back, 5 bases at V and 5 bases at J, with 12 bases in the middle. Germline V lookup: CDR1 SGHTA, CDR2 FQGTGA. Combining the CDR3 with reference TRBV7-3 and TRBJ2-5 gives the whole variable domain GAGVSQTPSNKVTEKGKYVELRCDPISGHTALYWYRQSLGQGPEFLIYFQGTGAADDSGLPNDRFFAVRPEGSVSTLKIQRTERGDSAVYLCASSRGQLETQYFGPGTRLLVL.